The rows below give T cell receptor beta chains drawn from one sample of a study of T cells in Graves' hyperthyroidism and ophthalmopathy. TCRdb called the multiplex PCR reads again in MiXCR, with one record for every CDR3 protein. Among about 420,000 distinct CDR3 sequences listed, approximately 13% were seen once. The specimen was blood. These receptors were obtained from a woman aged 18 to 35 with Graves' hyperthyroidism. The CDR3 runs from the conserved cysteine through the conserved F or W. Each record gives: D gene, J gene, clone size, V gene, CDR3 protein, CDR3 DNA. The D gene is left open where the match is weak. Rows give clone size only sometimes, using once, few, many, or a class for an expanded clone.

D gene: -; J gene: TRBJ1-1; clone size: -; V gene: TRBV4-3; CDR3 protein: CASSPGTSGTEAFF; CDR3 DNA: TGCGCCAGCAGCCCCGGGACGTCGGGCACTGAAGCTTTCTTT
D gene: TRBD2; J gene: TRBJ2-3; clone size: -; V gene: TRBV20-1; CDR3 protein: CSARSPGLAGNTDTQYF; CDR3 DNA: TGCAGTGCTAGATCCCCCGGACTAGCGGGAAACACAGATACGCAGTATTTT
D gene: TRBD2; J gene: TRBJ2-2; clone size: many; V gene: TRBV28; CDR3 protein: CASSLSSGRGDTGELFF; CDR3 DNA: TGTGCCAGCAGTTTGAGTAGCGGGAGGGGAGATACCGGGGAGCTGTTTTTT
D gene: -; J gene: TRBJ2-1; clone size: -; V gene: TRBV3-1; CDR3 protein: CASSLFGGLSSYNEQFF; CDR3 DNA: TGTGCCAGCAGCCTGTTCGGCGGATTAAGCTCCTACAATGAGCAGTTCTTC
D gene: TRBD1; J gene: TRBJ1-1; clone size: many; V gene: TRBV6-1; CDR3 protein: CASSRRQGWKGAFF; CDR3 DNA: TGTGCCAGCAGCAGGCGACAGGGGTGGAAAGGAGCTTTCTTT
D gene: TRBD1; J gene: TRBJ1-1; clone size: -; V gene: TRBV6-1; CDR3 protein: CASSQQGAPNTEAFF; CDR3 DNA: TGTGCCAGCAGCCAACAGGGGGCCCCGAACACTGAAGCTTTCTTT
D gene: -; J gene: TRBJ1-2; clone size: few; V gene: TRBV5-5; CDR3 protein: CASSQVEGIGYTF; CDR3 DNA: TGTGCCAGCAGCCAGGTGGAGGGGATCGGCTACACCTTC
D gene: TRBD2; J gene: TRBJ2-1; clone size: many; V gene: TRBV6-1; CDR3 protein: CASSVTTSGRGDNEQFF; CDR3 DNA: TGTGCCAGCAGTGTTACTACGAGCGGGAGAGGCGACAATGAGCAGTTCTTC
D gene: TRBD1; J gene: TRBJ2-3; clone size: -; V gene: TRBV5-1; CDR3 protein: CASSSGGQGTDTQYF; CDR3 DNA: TGCGCCAGCAGCTCGGGGGGACAGGGTACGGATACGCAGTATTTT
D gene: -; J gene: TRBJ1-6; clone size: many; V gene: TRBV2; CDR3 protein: CASSELKRGSPLHF; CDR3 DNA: TGTGCCAGCAGTGAATTAAAACGGGGTTCACCCCTCCACTTT
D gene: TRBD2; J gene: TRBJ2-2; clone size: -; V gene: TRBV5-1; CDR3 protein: CASRIPGGPNTGELFF; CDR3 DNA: TGCGCCAGCAGAATACCGGGAGGTCCGAACACCGGGGAGCTGTTTTTT
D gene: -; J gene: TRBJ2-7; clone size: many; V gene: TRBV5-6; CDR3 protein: CASSSPDKGRYEQYF; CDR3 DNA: TGTGCCAGCAGCTCGCCCGACAAGGGTAGATACGAGCAGTACTTC
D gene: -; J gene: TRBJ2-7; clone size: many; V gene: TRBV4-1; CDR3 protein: CASSQNFRSGPEQYF; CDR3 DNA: TGCGCCAGCAGCCAAAATTTTAGGTCGGGACCCGAGCAGTACTTC
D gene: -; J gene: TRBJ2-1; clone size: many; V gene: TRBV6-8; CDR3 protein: CASSYSREQFF; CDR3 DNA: TGTGCCAGCAGTTACTCCAGAGAGCAGTTCTTC
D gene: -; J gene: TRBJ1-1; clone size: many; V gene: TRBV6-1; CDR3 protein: CASSEPVGAWDTEAFF; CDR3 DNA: TGTGCCAGCAGTGAACCGGTCGGGGCATGGGACACTGAAGCTTTCTTT
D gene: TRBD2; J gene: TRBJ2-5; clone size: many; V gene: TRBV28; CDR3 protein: CASSLGGGDQETQYF; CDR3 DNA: TGTGCCAGCAGTTTAGGGGGAGGGGACCAAGAGACCCAGTACTTC